This is a list of T cell receptor beta chains from one sample in a study of regulatory T cells in long-lasting Graves disease. TCRdb reanalysed the multiplex PCR reads using MiXCR and keeps one entry per CDR3 protein. The sample lists a few hundred thousand distinct CDR3 sequences, approximately 12% occurring once. The data also belong to a second study, concerning T cells in Graves' hyperthyroidism and ophthalmopathy.

This material consisted of peripheral blood mononuclear cells (PBMCs), taken at new diagnosis, from a patient treated with antithyroid drugs. These receptors all stem from a young man with Graves disease. CDR3s include the opening cysteine and the closing phenylalanine or tryptophan. The D gene is left open where the match is weak. Clone size is stated in some rows and not others, as once, few, many or a class when expanded.

TRBV3-1	many	TRBD2	TRBJ2-2	CASSGLAGGMHGELFF	TGTGCCAGCAGCGGACTAGCGGGAGGGATGCACGGGGAGCTGTTTTTT
TRBV30	many	.	TRBJ2-1	CAWNEQFF	TGTGCCTGGAATGAGCAGTTCTTC
TRBV19	many	.	TRBJ1-1	CASSMRPPGTEAFF	TGTGCCAGTAGTATGCGGCCGCCGGGCACTGAAGCTTTCTTT
TRBV5-4	few	.	TRBJ1-2	CASSGPSSGYGYTF	TGTGCCAGCAGCGGCCCTTCGTCTGGCTATGGCTACACCTTC
TRBV29-1	few	.	TRBJ2-1	CSGTSNEQFF	TGCAGCGGTACTTCCAATGAGCAGTTCTTC
TRBV30	.	.	TRBJ2-5	CAWSPARAGETQYF	TGTGCCTGGAGCCCGGCGAGGGCGGGGGAGACCCAGTACTTC
TRBV2	many	.	TRBJ2-7	CASRPDSAYEQYF	TGTGCCAGCAGACCCGACAGTGCCTACGAGCAGTACTTC
TRBV7-9	few	TRBD2	TRBJ2-1	CASSLGASGRVNEQFF	TGTGCCAGCAGCTTAGGGGCTAGCGGGAGAGTAAATGAGCAGTTCTTC
TRBV2	.	TRBD2	TRBJ2-4	CASGRGGNIQYF	TGTGCCAGCGGGAGGGGCGGAAACATTCAGTACTTC
TRBV20-1	.	TRBD1	TRBJ1-3	CSARQGANGNTIYF	TGCAGTGCTAGACAGGGGGCAAATGGAAACACCATATATTTT
TRBV19	.	.	TRBJ2-3	CASSILGPADTQYF	TGTGCCAGTAGTATCCTCGGGCCGGCCGATACGCAGTATTTT
TRBV12-3/TRBV12-4	many	.	TRBJ2-1	CASSLDRGLANSYNEQFF	TGTGCCAGCAGTTTGGACAGGGGACTAGCGAACTCCTACAATGAGCAGTTCTTC
TRBV7-9	few	.	TRBJ2-7	CASSFPGPLHEQYF	TGTGCCAGCAGCTTCCCGGGACCACTCCACGAGCAGTACTTC
TRBV13	few	TRBD2	TRBJ2-3	CASSFVASGKDTQYF	TGTGCCAGCAGCTTTGTGGCTAGCGGGAAGGATACGCAGTATTTT
TRBV19	many	TRBD1	TRBJ2-5	CASSTGTGGQETQYF	TGTGCCAGTAGTACAGGGACAGGGGGGCAAGAGACCCAGTACTTC
TRBV28	many	TRBD2	TRBJ2-3	CASRGGLTDTQYF	TGTGCCAGCCGGGGAGGGCTCACAGATACGCAGTATTTT
TRBV6-4	.	TRBD1	TRBJ1-1	CASSEAVDRVGEAFF	TGTGCCAGCAGTGAGGCGGTGGACAGGGTCGGTGAAGCTTTCTTT
TRBV5-1	few	.	TRBJ2-1	CASSLETSPYNEQFF	TGCGCCAGCAGCTTAGAGACTAGTCCCTACAATGAGCAGTTCTTC
TRBV28	.	.	TRBJ2-7	CASSFVLGPSGTEQYF	TGTGCCAGCAGTTTCGTTCTGGGGCCGTCGGGGACCGAGCAGTACTTC
TRBV27	few	.	TRBJ2-3	CASSWLLTDTQYF	TGTGCCAGCAGTTGGCTTCTCACAGATACGCAGTATTTT
TRBV6-2/TRBV6-3	.	.	TRBJ1-2	CASRTTGPNYGYTF	TGTGCCAGCAGGACGACGGGACCCAACTATGGCTACACCTTC
TRBV12-3/TRBV12-4	many	.	TRBJ2-6	CASSLLGGSAGANVLTF	TGTGCCAGCAGTTTGCTAGGTGGGAGTGCTGGGGCCAACGTCCTGACTTTC
TRBV7-2	many	TRBD2	TRBJ2-4	CASSPTFREGDIQYF	TGTGCCAGCAGCCCCACCTTTCGGGAGGGTGACATTCAGTACTTC
TRBV12-3/TRBV12-4	many	.	TRBJ2-1	CASSFVAFEQFF	TGTGCCAGCAGTTTCGTAGCATTTGAGCAGTTCTTC
TRBV20-1	.	.	TRBJ1-1	CSARAGTNTEAFF	TGCAGTGCTAGAGCCGGGACGAACACTGAAGCTTTCTTT
TRBV6-1	.	.	TRBJ1-3	CASTRRRTEATIYF	TGTGCCAGCACCAGACGCCGGACGGAGGCCACCATATATTTT
TRBV20-1	many	.	TRBJ2-7	CSARDGAEMGSYEQYF	TGCAGTGCTAGAGATGGGGCAGAGATGGGCTCCTACGAGCAGTACTTC
TRBV20-1	many	.	TRBJ2-3	CSARNTQYF	TGCAGTGCTAGGAATACGCAGTATTTT
TRBV5-1	many	.	TRBJ2-7	CASSLLSSTYEQYF	TGCGCCAGCAGCTTGTTGTCAAGCACCTACGAGCAGTACTTC
TRBV29-1	many	.	TRBJ1-1	CSVGVPAGSNTEAFF	TGCAGCGTTGGCGTTCCGGCAGGGAGCAACACTGAAGCTTTCTTT
TRBV20-1	.	.	TRBJ2-1	CSATQVVDKQFF	TGCAGTGCTACCCAAGTTGTGGATAAGCAGTTCTTC
TRBV10-3	many	TRBD2	TRBJ2-5	CAISQRDSETQYF	TGTGCCATCAGTCAGCGGGATTCAGAGACCCAGTACTTC
TRBV7-2	many	.	TRBJ1-6	CASSSELGTPLHF	TGTGCCAGCAGCTCCGAGTTGGGGACACCCCTCCACTTT
TRBV27	many	.	TRBJ2-1	CASSLGPSSSYNEQFF	TGTGCCAGCAGTTTAGGTCCTTCGAGCTCCTACAATGAGCAGTTCTTC
TRBV19	.	.	TRBJ2-2	CASSPDFYTGELFF	TGTGCCAGTAGCCCGGACTTCTACACCGGGGAGCTGTTTTTT
TRBV6-2/TRBV6-3	.	TRBD2	TRBJ2-1	CASRSLAGEDEQFF	TGTGCCAGCAGGTCGTTAGCGGGAGAGGATGAGCAGTTCTTC
TRBV30	few	.	TRBJ2-3	CAWNPSFTDTQYF	TGTGCCTGGAACCCGTCGTTCACAGATACGCAGTATTTT
TRBV12-3/TRBV12-4	many	.	TRBJ2-7	CASSRTGHHSYEQYF	TGTGCCAGCAGCCGGACGGGACACCACTCCTACGAGCAGTACTTC
TRBV20-1	many	.	TRBJ2-1	CSARDDTRDEQFF	TGCAGTGCCCGGGACGACACGAGGGATGAGCAGTTCTTC
TRBV10-3	many	.	TRBJ2-3	CAISESGGTDTQYF	TGTGCCATCAGTGAGTCGGGGGGAACAGATACGCAGTATTTT
TRBV24-1	few	TRBD2	TRBJ2-1	CATSAWLGGDNEQFF	TGTGCCACCAGTGCTTGGTTGGGGGGGGACAATGAGCAGTTCTTC
TRBV5-1	many	TRBD1	TRBJ1-5	CASSPGATGDQPQHF	TGCGCCAGCAGCCCGGGAGCGACAGGGGATCAGCCCCAGCATTTT
TRBV6-2/TRBV6-3	once	.	TRBJ2-5	CASSGGPGMETQYF	TGTGCCAGCAGTGGGGGACCAGGGATGGAGACCCAGTACTTC
TRBV7-2	.	.	TRBJ1-1	CASSLDGAMNTEAFF	TGTGCCAGCAGCTTAGACGGAGCCATGAACACTGAAGCTTTCTTT
TRBV7-3	.	.	TRBJ2-1	CASSLSLNYNEQFF	TGTGCCAGCAGCTTGTCACTTAACTACAATGAGCAGTTCTTC
TRBV11-2	many	.	TRBJ2-1	CASSLVRLDEQFF	TGTGCCAGCAGCTTAGTCCGACTAGATGAGCAGTTCTTC
TRBV6-4	.	.	TRBJ2-7	CASSDKGLLNTYEQYF	TGTGCCAGCAGTGACAAGGGACTCCTTAATACCTACGAGCAGTACTTC
TRBV12-3/TRBV12-4	many	.	TRBJ2-3	CASNVQGLDTQYF	TGTGCCAGCAATGTGCAGGGACTGGATACGCAGTATTTT
TRBV29-1	many	.	TRBJ1-1	CSVATRGTEAFF	TGCAGCGTTGCGACGCGGGGGACTGAAGCTTTCTTT
TRBV2	many	.	TRBJ2-1	CASSEIRDWGGFF	TGTGCCAGCAGTGAAATCCGGGACTGGGGAGGGTTCTTC